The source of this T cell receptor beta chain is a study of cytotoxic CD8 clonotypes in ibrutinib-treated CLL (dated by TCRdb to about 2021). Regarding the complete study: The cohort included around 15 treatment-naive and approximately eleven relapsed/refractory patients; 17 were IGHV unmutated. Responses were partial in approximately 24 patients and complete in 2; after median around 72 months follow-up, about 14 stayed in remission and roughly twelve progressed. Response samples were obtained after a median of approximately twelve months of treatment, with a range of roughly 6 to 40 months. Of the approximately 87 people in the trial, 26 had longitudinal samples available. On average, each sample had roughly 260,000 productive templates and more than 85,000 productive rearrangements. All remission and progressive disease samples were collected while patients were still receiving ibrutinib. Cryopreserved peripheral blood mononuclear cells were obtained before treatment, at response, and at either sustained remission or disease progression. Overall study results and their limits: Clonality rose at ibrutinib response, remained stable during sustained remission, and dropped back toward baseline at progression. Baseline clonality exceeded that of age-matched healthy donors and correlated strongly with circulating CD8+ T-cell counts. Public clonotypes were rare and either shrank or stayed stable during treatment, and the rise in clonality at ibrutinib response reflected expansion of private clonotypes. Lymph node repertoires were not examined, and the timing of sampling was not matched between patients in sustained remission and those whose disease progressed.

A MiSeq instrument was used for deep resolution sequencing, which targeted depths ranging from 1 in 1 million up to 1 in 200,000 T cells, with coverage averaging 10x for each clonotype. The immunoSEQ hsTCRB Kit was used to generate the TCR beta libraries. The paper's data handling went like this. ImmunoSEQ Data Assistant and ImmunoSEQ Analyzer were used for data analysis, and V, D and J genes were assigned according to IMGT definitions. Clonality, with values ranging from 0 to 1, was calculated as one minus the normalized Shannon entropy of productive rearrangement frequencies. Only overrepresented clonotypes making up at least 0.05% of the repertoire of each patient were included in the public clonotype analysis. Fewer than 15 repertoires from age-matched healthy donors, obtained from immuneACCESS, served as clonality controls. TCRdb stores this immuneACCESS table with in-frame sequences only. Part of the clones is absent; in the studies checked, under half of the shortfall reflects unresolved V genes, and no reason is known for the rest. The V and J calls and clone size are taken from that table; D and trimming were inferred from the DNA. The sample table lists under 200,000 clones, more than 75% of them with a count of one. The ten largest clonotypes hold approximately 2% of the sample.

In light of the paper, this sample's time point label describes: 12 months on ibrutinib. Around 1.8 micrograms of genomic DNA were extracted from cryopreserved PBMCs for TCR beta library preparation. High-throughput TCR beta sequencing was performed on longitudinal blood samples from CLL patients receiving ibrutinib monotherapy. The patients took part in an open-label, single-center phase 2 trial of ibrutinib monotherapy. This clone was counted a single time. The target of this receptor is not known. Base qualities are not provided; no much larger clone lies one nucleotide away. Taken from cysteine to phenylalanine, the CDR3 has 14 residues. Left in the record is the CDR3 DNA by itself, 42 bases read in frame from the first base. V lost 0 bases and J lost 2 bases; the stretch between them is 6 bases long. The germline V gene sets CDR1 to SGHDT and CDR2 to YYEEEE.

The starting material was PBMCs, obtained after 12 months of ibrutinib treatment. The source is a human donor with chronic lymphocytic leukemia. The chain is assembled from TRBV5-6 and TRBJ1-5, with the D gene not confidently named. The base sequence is TGTGCCAGCAGCTTGGCGGTGCGCAATCAGCCCCAGCATTTT. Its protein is CASSLAVRNQPQHF.